This T cell receptor (beta chain) was sequenced during a study of blood T cell repertoires in COVID-19. For the study at large: From the United States, Italy and Spain came samples of acute and convalescent COVID-19. In each case, the material was cDNA or gDNA derived from T cells, B-cell-depleted T cells, or PBMCs.

Patients in Seattle were enrolled during active infection, then followed longitudinally. Original processing methods: By means of reference gene primer amplification, nucleated cell counts were estimated. Some clones are missing from TCRdb's copy, which holds only in-frame ones; the method was immunoSEQ multiplex PCR. V and J calls and clone size are those listed in that table; D and trimming were worked out from the DNA. Of about 180,000 clones listed, roughly four fifths were seen once; the top ten hold 6% to 8%. V lost 3 bases, J lost 2 bases, and 10 bases lay in between. The CDR3 is 14 amino acids. The germline CDR1 and CDR2 sequences are SGHTA and FQGNSA.

This receptor was identified in an older woman with COVID-19, enrolled during active disease. Sequenced: peripheral blood. The chain couples TRBV7-2 to TRBJ1-2; D may be TRBD1 (5 bases). The chain's CDR3 is CASSFSRQNYGYTF. In DNA form, the CDR3 reads TGTGCCAGCAGCTTCTCGAGACAGAACTATGGCTACACCTTC. Supplemented by reference TRBV7-2 and TRBJ1-2, the full variable domain reads GAGVSQSPSNKVTEKGKDVELRCDPISGHTALYWYRQSLGQGLEFLIYFQGNSAPDKSGLPSDRFSAERTGGSVSTLTIQRTQQEDSAVYLCASSFSRQNYGYTFGSGTRLTVV.